Shown below are 13 T cell receptor beta chains from a single sample sequenced in a study of cytomegalovirus exposure and HLA in healthy donors (dated by TCRdb to about 2017). Libraries were constructed by the immunoSEQ multiplex PCR assay. Drawn from immuneACCESS, this table holds only the in-frame rearrangements with V and J called that TCRdb kept. Clones are partly lost; checked studies trace under half to an unresolved V gene and leave the rest unexplained. The sample table lists 85,000 to 130,000 clones, roughly nine tenths of them with a count of one. The ten most abundant clones make up 1.8% of the sample. Sequencing input: PBMCs. These receptors originate from a woman aged 18-29 years in good health and CMV-seropositive.

The chain links TRBV9 to TRBJ2-1; TRBD2 might be the D (7 bases). CDR1 and CDR2 from the germline V gene are SGDLS and YYNGEE. The CDR3 spans 14 residues. V dropped 0 bases and J dropped 6 bases, with 10 bases sitting between them. The CDR3 nucleotides are TGTGCCAGCAGCGTAGTCGGGGGGCGCAATGAGCAGTTCTTC. Translation gives CASSVVGGRNEQFF.

DNA for the CDR3: TGTGCCAGCAGTGAATGGGGACAGGGGCCCTACGAGCAGTACGTC. Encoded protein: CASSEWGQGPYEQYV. The chain joins TRBV2 to TRBJ2-7; 10 bases agree with TRBD1. The junction had 3 bases not matched to a gene; V was cut back by 2 bases and J by 2 bases. Germline CDR1 reads SNHLY; CDR2 reads FYNNEI. CDR3 length equals 15 residues.

The rearrangement joins TRBV28 to TRBJ1-2; 8 nucleotides agree with TRBD1. In germline, CDR1 is MDHEN, CDR2 SYDVKM. V trimming: 5 bases; J trimming: 0 bases; junction bases outside the gene matches: 2. CDR3 length equals 14 residues. The CDR3 sequence: CASSQGAANYGYTF. The CDR3 bases are TGTGCCAGCAGTCAGGGGGCGGCTAACTATGGCTACACCTTC.

The gene calls are TRBV5-6 and TRBJ1-1, with D maybe TRBD1 (5 bases). The germline gives CDR1 SGHDT, CDR2 YYEEEE. The CDR3 loop spans 13 amino acids. V lost 5 bases and J 4 bases, leaving 12 bases between the germline ends. In DNA, the CDR3 is TGTGCCAGCAGAAAAGGGGCCAGCACTGAAGCTTTCTTT. Protein product: CASRKGASTEAFF.

This chain joins TRBV10-3 and TRBJ1-2; 10 bases line up with TRBD1. Looked up from germline, CDR1 is ENHRY and CDR2 is SYGVKD. This CDR3 comprises 15 residues. V dropped 3 bases and J dropped 8; count of bases not matched to a gene: 9. For the CDR3, the DNA is TGTGCCATCAGTGATTTAGGACAGGGGGTTACGGGCTACACCTTC. Translating it yields CAISDLGQGVTGYTF.

The rearrangement uses TRBV19 and TRBJ2-6; possible D gene TRBD2, 5 bases. The CDR3 has 14 residues. V dropped 1 base and J dropped 9 bases, with 10 bases sitting between them. Looked up from germline, CDR1 is LNHDA and CDR2 is SQIVND (reference sequence). The CDR3 region has the DNA TGTGCCAGTAGTATAGGTCTTCGGGGCAACGTCCTGACTTTC. Translating it yields CASSIGLRGNVLTF. The whole variable domain, remainder taken from reference TRBV19 and TRBJ2-6, is DGGITQSPKYLFRKEGQNVTLSCEQNLNHDAMYWYRQDPGQGLRLIYYSQIVNDFQKGDIAEGYSVSREKKESFPLTVTSAQKNPTAFYLCASSIGLRGNVLTFGAGSRLTVL.

The sample holds a few counts of this clone. This chain links TRBV29-1 with TRBJ1-2; D unclear. The CDR3 is 13 amino acids. Germline values: CDR1 SQVTM, CDR2 ANQGSEA. The V and J ends lost 0 bases and 6 bases respectively, with 11 bases between them. Here the CDR3 reads CSVEDLPGDGYTF. The CDR3 bases are TGCAGCGTTGAAGATCTTCCCGGAGATGGCTACACCTTC.

V is TRBV12-5 and J is TRBJ1-4; maybe TRBD1 (6 bases). The germline CDR1 and CDR2 sequences are LGHNT and FRNRAP. CDR3 length: 14 residues. Deletions cut 1 base from V and 7 bases from J, with 10 bases between. The CDR3: CASGLGGGFEKLFF. Here the CDR3 DNA reads TGTGCTAGTGGTTTGGGGGGGGGCTTTGAAAAACTGTTTTTT.

The chain employs TRBV28 and TRBJ1-1; 9 bases agree with TRBD1. V lost 8 bases and J lost 4; bases outside the gene matches: 17. The CDR3 is made up of 17 amino acids. CDR1 MDHEN and CDR2 SYDVKM come from the germline V gene. The chain's CDR3 is CASARVTGGEQGTEAFF. The CDR3 DNA reads TGTGCCAGCGCCAGGGTGACAGGGGGGGAACAGGGCACTGAAGCTTTCTTT.

The chain joins TRBV7-6 to TRBJ1-5, with D possibly TRBD1 on 5 matching bases. The germline V gene encodes CDR1 SGHVS and CDR2 FNYEAQ. This CDR3 has 15 amino acids. V lost 2 bases to trimming and J lost 5 bases, with 13 bases between them. Here the CDR3 reads CASSLTPGPYQPQHF. The CDR3 bases are TGTGCCAGCAGCTTAACCCCAGGGCCTTATCAGCCCCAGCATTTT.

The V call is TRBV19, the J call TRBJ2-5; the D is unclear. The CDR3 extends over 13 amino acids. V lost 3 bases and J 3 bases, leaving 8 bases between the germline ends. Germline V lookup: CDR1 LNHDA, CDR2 SQIVND (reference sequence). The CDR3 DNA follows: TGTGCCAGTAGTATGGGCTTTGAAGAGACCCAGTACTTC. Amino acids: CASSMGFEETQYF.

The rearrangement joins TRBV27 to TRBJ1-4; weak D call: TRBD1 (6 bases). V shed 5 bases and J shed 6 bases, with 10 bases lying between them. The CDR3 is 13 residues long. Looked up from germline, CDR1 is MNHEY and CDR2 is SMNVEV (reference sequence). The CDR3 DNA reads as TGTGCCAGCAGTGGGGGGGCTCATGAAAAACTGTTTTTT. Residues: CASSGGAHEKLFF.

The rearrangement links TRBV12-5 to TRBJ1-2; D unresolved. Per the germline V gene, CDR1 is LGHNT and CDR2 is FRNRAP. The CDR3 totals 12 residues. Trimming removed 6 bases at V and 5 bases at J, with 10 bases between. In DNA, the CDR3 is TGTGCTAGTGGCAACTCGGGGTATGGCTACACCTTC. It yields the protein CASGNSGYGYTF.